A selection of T cell receptor beta chains follows, all from one sample in a study of blood T cells in healthy people across ages. TCRdb passed the 5' RACE reads through MiXCR, listing each CDR3 protein once. The sample includes roughly 800,000 distinct CDR3 sequences, around a quarter of them seen just once. These records were also assigned to another study, of T cells of mothers and their children.

Sequencing was done on a sample of blood. The source is a boy younger than 18 in good health. Both conserved end residues are part of each CDR3. D genes are given only for firm matches. Where a row states a size, it is once, few, many or the class of an expanded clone; other rows omit it.

j_gene: TRBJ2-1; v_gene: TRBV7-9; d_gene: NA; abundance: NA; len: 14; CDR3nt: TGTGCCAGCAGCTTAGCGGCCACTGGCGATGAGCAGTTCTTC; CDR3aa: CASSLAATGDEQFF
j_gene: TRBJ2-7; v_gene: TRBV20-1; d_gene: NA; abundance: NA; len: 11; CDR3nt: TGCAGTGCTAGTCGGGGCTACGAGCAGTACTTC; CDR3aa: CSASRGYEQYF
j_gene: TRBJ1-6; v_gene: TRBV6-5; d_gene: TRBD1; abundance: few; len: 14; CDR3nt: TGTGCCAGCAGCGGACAGGGAGCTAATTCACCCCTCCACTTT; CDR3aa: CASSGQGANSPLHF
j_gene: TRBJ2-2; v_gene: TRBV7-8; d_gene: NA; abundance: NA; len: 14; CDR3nt: TGTGCCAGCAGCCCGCGGGATCTAGACGGGGAGCTGTTTTTT; CDR3aa: CASSPRDLDGELFF
j_gene: TRBJ2-4; v_gene: TRBV10-3; d_gene: TRBD1; abundance: NA; len: 14; CDR3nt: TGTGCCATCAGTGAAAGGGGACAGGGGAACATTCAGTACTTC; CDR3aa: CAISERGQGNIQYF
j_gene: TRBJ2-4; v_gene: TRBV25-1; d_gene: NA; abundance: NA; len: 11; CDR3nt: TGTGCCAGCGCCGGATCAAACATTCAGTACTTC; CDR3aa: CASAGSNIQYF
j_gene: TRBJ2-7; v_gene: TRBV11-3; d_gene: NA; abundance: NA; len: 15; CDR3nt: TGTGCCAGCAGCTCCCTGACGGGGAAGGACTACGAGCAGTACTTC; CDR3aa: CASSSLTGKDYEQYF
j_gene: TRBJ2-2; v_gene: TRBV28; d_gene: NA; abundance: NA; len: 13; CDR3nt: TGTGCCAGCACCCCCGGCCGGTCCGGGGAGCTGTTTTTT; CDR3aa: CASTPGRSGELFF
j_gene: TRBJ2-7; v_gene: TRBV11-2; d_gene: TRBD2; abundance: NA; len: 15; CDR3nt: TGTGCCAGCAGCTTAGAAGGGCGGGAGGAGTACGAGCAGTACTTC; CDR3aa: CASSLEGREEYEQYF
j_gene: TRBJ2-1; v_gene: TRBV29-1; d_gene: TRBD1; abundance: few; len: 15; CDR3nt: TGCAGCGTTGTCCCAGGACAGGGGGCCCACAATGAGCAGTTCTTC; CDR3aa: CSVVPGQGAHNEQFF
j_gene: TRBJ2-5; v_gene: TRBV18; d_gene: NA; abundance: NA; len: 14; CDR3nt: TGTGCCAGCTCACCACCGCGTCCGGGTGAGACCCAGTACTTC; CDR3aa: CASSPPRPGETQYF
j_gene: TRBJ2-5; v_gene: TRBV12-3/TRBV12-4; d_gene: NA; abundance: few; len: 14; CDR3nt: TGTGCCAGCCTTTTTAATCGCCCTGGGGAGACCCAGTACTTC; CDR3aa: CASLFNRPGETQYF
j_gene: TRBJ1-1; v_gene: TRBV5-1; d_gene: TRBD1; abundance: NA; len: 15; CDR3nt: TGCGCCAGCAGCTGGGGGGACAGGGACTTTACTGAAGCTTTCTTT; CDR3aa: CASSWGDRDFTEAFF
j_gene: TRBJ1-1; v_gene: TRBV7-2; d_gene: NA; abundance: few; len: 12; CDR3nt: TGTGCCAGCAGCTTTGGGGGGGTAGGGGCTTTCTTT; CDR3aa: CASSFGGVGAFF
j_gene: TRBJ2-7; v_gene: TRBV30; d_gene: NA; abundance: NA; len: 11; CDR3nt: TGTGCCTGGAGTGAGGGCTACGAGCAGTACTTC; CDR3aa: CAWSEGYEQYF
j_gene: TRBJ1-2; v_gene: TRBV20-1; d_gene: NA; abundance: few; len: 13; CDR3nt: TGCAGTGCTAGGGCCGGCAGCGAGGGTGGCTACACCTTC; CDR3aa: CSARAGSEGGYTF
j_gene: TRBJ2-1; v_gene: TRBV27; d_gene: NA; abundance: NA; len: 13; CDR3nt: TGTGCCAGCAGTTTAAGGGGTTTCGATGAGCAGTTCTTC; CDR3aa: CASSLRGFDEQFF
j_gene: TRBJ1-3; v_gene: TRBV4-3; d_gene: NA; abundance: NA; len: 16; CDR3nt: TGCGCCAGCAGCCAGGACAGTAAGAGCTCTGGAAACACCATATATTTT; CDR3aa: CASSQDSKSSGNTIYF
j_gene: TRBJ1-2; v_gene: TRBV9; d_gene: NA; abundance: few; len: 14; CDR3nt: TGTGCCAGCAGAGGCGACACCGGGAGTAGGGGCTACACCTTC; CDR3aa: CASRGDTGSRGYTF
j_gene: TRBJ1-1; v_gene: TRBV10-3; d_gene: NA; abundance: few; len: 13; CDR3nt: TGTGCCATCAGGGCGGACCAGAGTGCTGAAGCTTTCTTT; CDR3aa: CAIRADQSAEAFF
j_gene: TRBJ2-5; v_gene: TRBV20-1; d_gene: NA; abundance: NA; len: 15; CDR3nt: TGCAGTGCTGTCCCGGGGACCCGGGGAGAAGAGACCCAGTACTTC; CDR3aa: CSAVPGTRGEETQYF
j_gene: TRBJ2-6; v_gene: TRBV27; d_gene: NA; abundance: NA; len: 13; CDR3nt: TGTGCCAGCAGGGCAGGGTCGGCCAACGTCCTGACTTTC; CDR3aa: CASRAGSANVLTF
j_gene: TRBJ2-1; v_gene: TRBV10-2; d_gene: TRBD2; abundance: few; len: 17; CDR3nt: TGCGCCAGCAGTGACACCTCGACTAGCGGGAGGGCCGGTGAGCAGTTCTTC; CDR3aa: CASSDTSTSGRAGEQFF
j_gene: TRBJ1-1; v_gene: TRBV6-2/TRBV6-3; d_gene: NA; abundance: NA; len: 13; CDR3nt: TGTGCCAGCAGTTACTCGATGGACAGAGAAGCTTTCTTT; CDR3aa: CASSYSMDREAFF
j_gene: TRBJ2-5; v_gene: TRBV9; d_gene: TRBD1; abundance: NA; len: 15; CDR3nt: TGTGCCAGCAGCTCCCGGGACAGTCGACAAGAGACCCAGTACTTC; CDR3aa: CASSSRDSRQETQYF
j_gene: TRBJ2-1; v_gene: TRBV5-1; d_gene: TRBD1; abundance: NA; len: 14; CDR3nt: TGCGCCAGCAGCGGAAACAGGGGTGGGAATGAGCAGTTCTTC; CDR3aa: CASSGNRGGNEQFF
j_gene: TRBJ1-2; v_gene: TRBV6-5; d_gene: TRBD1; abundance: NA; len: 15; CDR3nt: TGTGCCAGCAGTCGGACAGGGTTCGGTAACTATGGCTACACCTTC; CDR3aa: CASSRTGFGNYGYTF
j_gene: TRBJ2-5; v_gene: TRBV4-3; d_gene: TRBD2; abundance: few; len: 17; CDR3nt: TGCGCCAGCAGCCAAGATTTCGGACTAGCGACGTTAGAGACCCAGTACTTC; CDR3aa: CASSQDFGLATLETQYF
j_gene: TRBJ1-1; v_gene: TRBV25-1; d_gene: NA; abundance: few; len: 11; CDR3nt: TGTGCCAGCAGTCGACTGACTGGAGCTTTCTTT; CDR3aa: CASSRLTGAFF
j_gene: TRBJ1-1; v_gene: TRBV20-1; d_gene: NA; abundance: few; len: 15; CDR3nt: TGCAGTGCCAGCGGGCTCGGGACGGTGAACACTGAAGCTTTCTTT; CDR3aa: CSASGLGTVNTEAFF
j_gene: TRBJ2-3; v_gene: TRBV6-5; d_gene: TRBD2; abundance: few; len: 17; CDR3nt: TGTGCCAGCAGTTACATCGGACTAGCGGGAGGAGCGGATACGCAGTATTTT; CDR3aa: CASSYIGLAGGADTQYF
j_gene: TRBJ1-1; v_gene: TRBV6-5; d_gene: NA; abundance: few; len: 11; CDR3nt: TGTGCCAGCAACAGTCCCACTGAAGCTTTCTTT; CDR3aa: CASNSPTEAFF
j_gene: TRBJ2-3; v_gene: TRBV29-1; d_gene: NA; abundance: NA; len: 14; CDR3nt: TGCAGCGTTCCACTTCCGGGCCGGGGTGATACGCAGTATTTT; CDR3aa: CSVPLPGRGDTQYF
j_gene: TRBJ2-2; v_gene: TRBV5-5; d_gene: TRBD1; abundance: few; len: 16; CDR3nt: TGTGCCAGCAGCTTGGAGACAGGGGACTTCAGCTGGGAGCTGTTTTTT; CDR3aa: CASSLETGDFSWELFF
j_gene: TRBJ2-7; v_gene: TRBV29-1; d_gene: TRBD1; abundance: NA; len: 14; CDR3nt: TGCAGCGTCGCAAGGACAGGGGCCCTGGACGAGCAGTACTTC; CDR3aa: CSVARTGALDEQYF
j_gene: TRBJ2-7; v_gene: TRBV7-9; d_gene: TRBD2; abundance: NA; len: 18; CDR3nt: TGTGCCAGCAGCTTAGCGCTTCGGACTAGCGGGGGTGGCAACGAGCAGTACTTC; CDR3aa: CASSLALRTSGGGNEQYF
j_gene: TRBJ2-3; v_gene: TRBV18; d_gene: NA; abundance: few; len: 13; CDR3nt: TGTGCCAGCTCACCACCGAATGAAGATACGCAGTATTTT; CDR3aa: CASSPPNEDTQYF
j_gene: TRBJ1-1; v_gene: TRBV6-2/TRBV6-3; d_gene: NA; abundance: few; len: 13; CDR3nt: TGTGCCAGCAGTGCCGTGATGAACACTGAAGCTTTCTTT; CDR3aa: CASSAVMNTEAFF
j_gene: TRBJ1-2; v_gene: TRBV11-3; d_gene: NA; abundance: NA; len: 22; CDR3nt: TGTGCCAGCAGCTCAATGATCTTCCAGGGAAAATGTGACGTCCACGGCGGCTATGGCTACACCTTC; CDR3aa: CASSSMIFQGKCDVHGGYGYTF
j_gene: TRBJ2-3; v_gene: TRBV6-1; d_gene: TRBD2; abundance: few; len: 18; CDR3nt: TGTGCCAGCAGTGAAGCGCTTCTAGCGGGGGGGACCACAGATACGCAGTATTTT; CDR3aa: CASSEALLAGGTTDTQYF
j_gene: TRBJ2-1; v_gene: TRBV27; d_gene: TRBD2; abundance: NA; len: 16; CDR3nt: TGTGCCAGCAGTGGGGGGGGTCTGAGCTCCTACAATGAGCAGTTCTTC; CDR3aa: CASSGGGLSSYNEQFF
j_gene: TRBJ1-1; v_gene: TRBV2; d_gene: NA; abundance: NA; len: 11; CDR3nt: TGTGCCAGCAATGGAGGCGGGGAGGCTTTCTTT; CDR3aa: CASNGGGEAFF
j_gene: TRBJ2-3; v_gene: TRBV12-3/TRBV12-4; d_gene: TRBD2; abundance: few; len: 11; CDR3nt: TGTGCCAGCAGTCGTGGACTAGAACAGTATTTT; CDR3aa: CASSRGLEQYF
j_gene: TRBJ2-7; v_gene: TRBV6-6; d_gene: NA; abundance: NA; len: 14; CDR3nt: TGTGCCAGCAGTTACTGGCCCTCCTCCTACGAGCAGTACTTC; CDR3aa: CASSYWPSSYEQYF
j_gene: TRBJ2-3; v_gene: TRBV7-2; d_gene: TRBD2; abundance: NA; len: 18; CDR3nt: TGTGCCAGCAGCTTACGTGCCCCACTAGCGGGGGGCACAGATACGCAGTATTTT; CDR3aa: CASSLRAPLAGGTDTQYF
j_gene: TRBJ1-6; v_gene: TRBV30; d_gene: NA; abundance: few; len: 14; CDR3nt: TGTGCCTGGAGAGGGGACATGGGGAATTCACCCCTCCACTTT; CDR3aa: CAWRGDMGNSPLHF
j_gene: TRBJ1-1; v_gene: TRBV29-1; d_gene: NA; abundance: few; len: 13; CDR3nt: TGCAGCGTAACTACCTCAGGTAGAGCTGAAGCTTTCTTT; CDR3aa: CSVTTSGRAEAFF
j_gene: TRBJ1-1; v_gene: TRBV29-1; d_gene: NA; abundance: NA; len: 13; CDR3nt: TGCAGCGTTGGGTTGGGCGCTAACACTGAAGCTTTCTTT; CDR3aa: CSVGLGANTEAFF
j_gene: TRBJ1-6; v_gene: TRBV2; d_gene: TRBD1; abundance: NA; len: 15; CDR3nt: TGTGCCAGCAGTGAAGATCGACAGGGTTGGTCACCCCTCCACTTT; CDR3aa: CASSEDRQGWSPLHF
j_gene: TRBJ2-7; v_gene: TRBV3-1; d_gene: TRBD1; abundance: NA; len: 13; CDR3nt: TGTGCCAGCAGCCACGGGACAGGGACCGAGCAGTACTTC; CDR3aa: CASSHGTGTEQYF
j_gene: TRBJ2-1; v_gene: TRBV20-1; d_gene: NA; abundance: NA; len: 12; CDR3nt: TGCAGTGCTAGTAGTCGGTCCAATGAGCAGTTCTTC; CDR3aa: CSASSRSNEQFF
j_gene: TRBJ2-7; v_gene: TRBV12-3/TRBV12-4; d_gene: NA; abundance: NA; len: 16; CDR3nt: TGTGCCAGCAGCCCAATACTCAGGACGATCTCCTACGAGCAGTACTTC; CDR3aa: CASSPILRTISYEQYF
j_gene: TRBJ1-1; v_gene: TRBV27; d_gene: TRBD1; abundance: few; len: 15; CDR3nt: TGTGCCAGCAGCTCAGGACAGGGGGCGCCCACTGAAGCTTTCTTT; CDR3aa: CASSSGQGAPTEAFF
j_gene: TRBJ2-5; v_gene: TRBV5-1; d_gene: NA; abundance: few; len: 14; CDR3nt: TGCGCCAGCAGCTCGACAGCGTACCAAGAGACCCAGTACTTC; CDR3aa: CASSSTAYQETQYF
j_gene: TRBJ1-1; v_gene: TRBV25-1; d_gene: NA; abundance: NA; len: 16; CDR3nt: TGTGCCAGCAGTGAAACGTCTCGGTGGGCGAACACTGAAGCTTTCTTT; CDR3aa: CASSETSRWANTEAFF
j_gene: TRBJ1-2; v_gene: TRBV29-1; d_gene: NA; abundance: NA; len: 12; CDR3nt: TGCAGCCTTGTTGAGGACTCTCGGGGCTACACCTTC; CDR3aa: CSLVEDSRGYTF
j_gene: TRBJ1-5; v_gene: TRBV3-1; d_gene: NA; abundance: NA; len: 15; CDR3nt: TGTGCCAGCAGCCGAAGAGCGGACAGTTATCAGCCCCAGCATTTT; CDR3aa: CASSRRADSYQPQHF
j_gene: TRBJ2-7; v_gene: TRBV28; d_gene: TRBD2; abundance: few; len: 16; CDR3nt: TGTGCCAGCAGTTCGGCTAGCGGGAGTCGTTTCTACGAGCAGTACTTC; CDR3aa: CASSSASGSRFYEQYF